The rows below give T cell receptor beta chains drawn from one sample of a study of CD8+ T cells in alopecia areata. Profiling relied on immunoSEQ multiplex PCR, and the TCRdb table lists in-frame clones only, not all of them. The data hold 140,000 or so clones, with less than 65% observed a single time. Sequencing input: CD8+ T cells sorted from blood. The receptor set was obtained from a human donor in good health. Both conserved end residues are part of each CDR3. D genes are given only for firm matches. Only some rows state a clone size, as once, few, many or a class for expanded clones.

v_call: TRBV19
j_call: TRBJ2-7
clone_size: .
d_call: .
cdr3_aa: CASSPQGYEQYF
cdr3_nt: TGTGCCAGTAGTCCCCAGGGGTACGAGCAGTACTTC

v_call: TRBV9
j_call: TRBJ2-2
clone_size: few
d_call: .
cdr3_aa: CASSAAGELFF
cdr3_nt: TGTGCCAGCAGCGCAGCCGGGGAGCTGTTTTTT

v_call: TRBV30
j_call: TRBJ1-1
clone_size: .
d_call: .
cdr3_aa: CAWSVPNRAMNTEAFF
cdr3_nt: TGTGCCTGGAGTGTACCCAACAGGGCGATGAACACTGAAGCTTTCTTT

v_call: TRBV5-6
j_call: TRBJ2-5
clone_size: .
d_call: .
cdr3_aa: CASSLKPSETQYF
cdr3_nt: TGTGCCAGCAGCTTAAAGCCATCAGAGACCCAGTACTTC

v_call: TRBV28
j_call: TRBJ2-3
clone_size: .
d_call: .
cdr3_aa: CASSLNPPPAFDTQYF
cdr3_nt: TGTGCCAGCAGTTTAAATCCTCCCCCGGCGTTCGATACGCAGTATTTT

v_call: TRBV28
j_call: TRBJ1-1
clone_size: few
d_call: TRBD1
cdr3_aa: CASSQGTGAEAFF
cdr3_nt: TGTGCCAGCAGTCAAGGGACAGGGGCTGAAGCTTTCTTT

v_call: TRBV2
j_call: TRBJ1-6
clone_size: .
d_call: .
cdr3_aa: CACKHGTSSYNSPLHF
cdr3_nt: TGTGCCTGCAAGCATGGGACTAGCTCCTATAATTCACCCCTCCACTTT

v_call: TRBV28
j_call: TRBJ2-5
clone_size: .
d_call: TRBD2
cdr3_aa: CASSFNGVAGVRETQYF
cdr3_nt: TGTGCCAGCAGTTTTAATGGGGTAGCGGGAGTACGGGAGACCCAGTACTTC

v_call: TRBV9
j_call: TRBJ1-1
clone_size: .
d_call: .
cdr3_aa: CASSVAVNTEAFF
cdr3_nt: TGTGCCAGCAGCGTAGCTGTGAACACTGAAGCTTTCTTT

v_call: TRBV9
j_call: TRBJ2-3
clone_size: .
d_call: .
cdr3_aa: CASSVSRTGGATDTQYF
cdr3_nt: TGTGCCAGCAGCGTATCCCGGACAGGCGGGGCCACAGATACGCAGTATTTT

v_call: TRBV29-1
j_call: TRBJ2-1
clone_size: .
d_call: TRBD2
cdr3_aa: CSVEPAGEKNEQFF
cdr3_nt: TGCAGCGTTGAGCCAGCGGGAGAGAAGAATGAGCAGTTCTTC

v_call: TRBV5-6
j_call: TRBJ2-7
clone_size: .
d_call: .
cdr3_aa: CASSSPEFRDEQYF
cdr3_nt: TGTGCCAGCAGCTCCCCCGAATTCCGAGACGAGCAGTACTTC

v_call: TRBV6-4
j_call: TRBJ1-2
clone_size: hyperexpanded
d_call: .
cdr3_aa: CASTVQEGYTF
cdr3_nt: TGTGCCAGCACTGTTCAGGAAGGCTACACCTTC

v_call: TRBV4-2
j_call: TRBJ2-7
clone_size: .
d_call: TRBD2
cdr3_aa: CASSPSGSSYEQYF
cdr3_nt: TGTGCCAGCAGCCCTAGCGGAAGCTCCTACGAGCAGTACTTC

v_call: TRBV11-1
j_call: TRBJ1-1
clone_size: .
d_call: .
cdr3_aa: CASSINGHKNTEAFF
cdr3_nt: TGTGCCAGCAGCATAAACGGACATAAGAACACTGAAGCTTTCTTT

v_call: TRBV4-1
j_call: TRBJ2-7
clone_size: .
d_call: TRBD1
cdr3_aa: CASSQLDRVYEQYF
cdr3_nt: TGCGCCAGCAGCCAATTGGACAGGGTTTACGAGCAGTACTTC

v_call: TRBV2
j_call: TRBJ1-2
clone_size: few
d_call: .
cdr3_aa: CASSEAGANYGYTF
cdr3_nt: TGTGCCAGCAGTGAGGCCGGGGCTAACTATGGCTACACCTTC

v_call: TRBV7-6
j_call: TRBJ2-4
clone_size: .
d_call: .
cdr3_aa: CASSHLTERKNIQYF
cdr3_nt: TGTGCCAGCAGTCATCTGACAGAACGCAAAAACATTCAGTACTTC

v_call: TRBV27
j_call: TRBJ2-2
clone_size: once
d_call: .
cdr3_aa: CASSLSPYTGELFF
cdr3_nt: TGTGCCAGCAGTTTATCCCCGTACACCGGGGAGCTGTTTTTT

v_call: TRBV14
j_call: TRBJ2-2
clone_size: few
d_call: .
cdr3_aa: CASSHVDQTGELFF
cdr3_nt: TGTGCCAGCAGCCACGTCGACCAGACCGGGGAGCTGTTTTTT

v_call: TRBV5-6
j_call: TRBJ2-7
clone_size: .
d_call: .
cdr3_aa: CASSLIGSGYEQYF
cdr3_nt: TGTGCCAGCAGCTTAATTGGTAGCGGCTACGAGCAGTACTTC

v_call: TRBV10-3
j_call: TRBJ2-7
clone_size: .
d_call: TRBD1
cdr3_aa: CAISEGTGYEQYF
cdr3_nt: TGTGCCATCAGTGAAGGGACAGGGTACGAGCAGTACTTC

v_call: TRBV29-1
j_call: TRBJ2-6
clone_size: .
d_call: TRBD1
cdr3_aa: CSVKSRDRGGSGANVLTF
cdr3_nt: TGCAGCGTCAAGTCCCGGGACAGGGGCGGCTCTGGGGCCAACGTCCTGACTTTC

v_call: TRBV9
j_call: TRBJ1-1
clone_size: .
d_call: TRBD1
cdr3_aa: CASSVLDRSTEAFF
cdr3_nt: TGTGCCAGCAGCGTATTGGACAGGAGCACTGAAGCTTTCTTT

v_call: TRBV18
j_call: TRBJ2-1
clone_size: .
d_call: .
cdr3_aa: CASSPPPGTFSYYNEQFF
cdr3_nt: TGTGCCAGCTCACCACCCCCTGGGACTTTTTCGTACTACAATGAGCAGTTCTTC

v_call: TRBV19
j_call: TRBJ2-7
clone_size: many
d_call: .
cdr3_aa: CASSRSAGSYEQYF
cdr3_nt: TGTGCCAGTAGTAGGTCGGCAGGGTCCTACGAGCAGTACTTC

v_call: TRBV4-1
j_call: TRBJ1-1
clone_size: .
d_call: .
cdr3_aa: CASSQDTGGARRAFF
cdr3_nt: TGCGCCAGCAGCCAAGATACCGGCGGAGCGAGAAGGGCTTTCTTT

v_call: TRBV2
j_call: TRBJ2-7
clone_size: .
d_call: TRBD1
cdr3_aa: CASSEVSGGHEQYF
cdr3_nt: TGTGCCAGCAGTGAAGTTTCAGGGGGTCACGAGCAGTACTTC

v_call: TRBV6-6
j_call: TRBJ2-7
clone_size: .
d_call: .
cdr3_aa: CASKMDWTYEQYF
cdr3_nt: TGTGCCAGCAAGATGGACTGGACGTACGAGCAGTACTTC

v_call: TRBV5-8
j_call: TRBJ2-1
clone_size: .
d_call: .
cdr3_aa: CASSRSEANEQFF
cdr3_nt: TGTGCCAGCAGCCGGAGCGAAGCCAATGAGCAGTTCTTC

v_call: TRBV29-1
j_call: TRBJ1-2
clone_size: .
d_call: .
cdr3_aa: CSVETNYGYTF
cdr3_nt: TGCAGCGTCGAGACTAACTATGGCTACACCTTC

v_call: TRBV11-2
j_call: TRBJ1-3
clone_size: .
d_call: .
cdr3_aa: CASTNRGDTIYF
cdr3_nt: TGTGCCAGCACCAACCGGGGAGACACCATATATTTT

v_call: TRBV7-9
j_call: TRBJ1-5
clone_size: .
d_call: .
cdr3_aa: CASSLAGDNQPQHF
cdr3_nt: TGTGCCAGCAGCTTAGCCGGGGACAATCAGCCCCAGCATTTT

v_call: TRBV5-1
j_call: TRBJ2-1
clone_size: once
d_call: TRBD2
cdr3_aa: CASTPSGSVNEQFF
cdr3_nt: TGCGCCAGCACCCCTAGCGGGAGCGTGAATGAGCAGTTCTTC

v_call: TRBV7-9
j_call: TRBJ2-1
clone_size: once
d_call: TRBD2
cdr3_aa: CASRLADPYNEQFF
cdr3_nt: TGTGCCAGCAGGCTAGCGGACCCCTACAATGAGCAGTTCTTC

v_call: TRBV19
j_call: TRBJ2-3
clone_size: .
d_call: .
cdr3_aa: CASSIVAVPTDTQYF
cdr3_nt: TGTGCCAGTAGTATAGTAGCGGTGCCCACAGATACGCAGTATTTT

v_call: TRBV11-2
j_call: TRBJ2-1
clone_size: .
d_call: .
cdr3_aa: CASSPLEPPHNEQFF
cdr3_nt: TGTGCCAGCAGCCCTTTGGAGCCCCCCCACAATGAGCAGTTCTTC

v_call: TRBV20-1
j_call: TRBJ2-1
clone_size: once
d_call: .
cdr3_aa: CSAPGGEQFF
cdr3_nt: TGCAGTGCCCCCGGCGGGGAGCAGTTCTTC

v_call: TRBV27
j_call: TRBJ1-5
clone_size: .
d_call: .
cdr3_aa: CASSLSRLPRDTDQPQHF
cdr3_nt: TGTGCCAGCAGTTTATCCCGTTTACCCCGGGACACAGATCAGCCCCAGCATTTT

v_call: TRBV6-5
j_call: TRBJ2-7
clone_size: .
d_call: TRBD2
cdr3_aa: CASSSSLLAGDHEQYF
cdr3_nt: TGTGCCAGCAGTTCTTCTTTACTAGCGGGAGACCACGAGCAGTACTTC

v_call: TRBV7-9
j_call: TRBJ2-5
clone_size: .
d_call: TRBD2
cdr3_aa: CASSQGTSGSQYQETQYF
cdr3_nt: TGTGCCAGCAGCCAAGGGACTAGCGGGAGCCAGTACCAAGAGACCCAGTACTTC

v_call: TRBV6-5
j_call: TRBJ2-2
clone_size: .
d_call: .
cdr3_aa: CASSYSSRENTGELFF
cdr3_nt: TGTGCCAGCAGTTACTCGAGTAGGGAGAACACCGGGGAGCTGTTTTTT

v_call: TRBV28
j_call: TRBJ2-3
clone_size: few
d_call: .
cdr3_aa: CASSSRAAATDTQYF
cdr3_nt: TGTGCCAGCAGTTCTCGGGCAGCCGCCACAGATACGCAGTATTTT

v_call: TRBV7-9
j_call: TRBJ2-5
clone_size: .
d_call: .
cdr3_aa: CASSSPEDPGTQYF
cdr3_nt: TGTGCCAGCAGCTCCCCCGAGGACCCAGGGACCCAGTACTTC

v_call: TRBV6-5
j_call: TRBJ1-1
clone_size: once
d_call: .
cdr3_aa: CASGPGGAEAFF
cdr3_nt: TGTGCCAGCGGTCCGGGGGGCGCTGAAGCTTTCTTT

v_call: TRBV5-1
j_call: TRBJ2-5
clone_size: few
d_call: TRBD1
cdr3_aa: CASSLTGGFQETQYF
cdr3_nt: TGCGCCAGCAGCTTGACAGGGGGCTTCCAAGAGACCCAGTACTTC